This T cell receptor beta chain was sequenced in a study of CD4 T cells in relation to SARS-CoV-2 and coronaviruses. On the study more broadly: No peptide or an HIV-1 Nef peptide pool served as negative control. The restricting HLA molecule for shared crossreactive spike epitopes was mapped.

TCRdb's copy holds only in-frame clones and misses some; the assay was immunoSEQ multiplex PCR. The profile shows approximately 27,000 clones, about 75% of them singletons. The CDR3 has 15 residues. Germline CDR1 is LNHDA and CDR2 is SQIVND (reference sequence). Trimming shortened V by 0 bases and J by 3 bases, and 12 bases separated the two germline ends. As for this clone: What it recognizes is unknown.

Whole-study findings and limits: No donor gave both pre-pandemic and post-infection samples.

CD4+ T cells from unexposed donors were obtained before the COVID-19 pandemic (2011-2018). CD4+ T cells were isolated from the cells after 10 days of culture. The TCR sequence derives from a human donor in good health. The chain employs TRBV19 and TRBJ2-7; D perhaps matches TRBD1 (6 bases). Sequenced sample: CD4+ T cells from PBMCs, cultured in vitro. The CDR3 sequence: CASSIDRGLHYEQYF. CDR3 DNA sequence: TGTGCCAGTAGTATAGACAGGGGCCTCCACTACGAGCAGTACTTC.